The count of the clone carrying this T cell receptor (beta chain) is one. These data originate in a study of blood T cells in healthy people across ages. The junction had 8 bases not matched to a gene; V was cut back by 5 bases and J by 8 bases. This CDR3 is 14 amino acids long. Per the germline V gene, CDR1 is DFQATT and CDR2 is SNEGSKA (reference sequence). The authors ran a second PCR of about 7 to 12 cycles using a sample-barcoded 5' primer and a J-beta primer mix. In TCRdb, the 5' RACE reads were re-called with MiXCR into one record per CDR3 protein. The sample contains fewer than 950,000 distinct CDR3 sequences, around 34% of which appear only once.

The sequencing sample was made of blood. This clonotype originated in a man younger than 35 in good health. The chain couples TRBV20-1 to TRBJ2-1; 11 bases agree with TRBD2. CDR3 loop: CSAAGTSGYDEQFF. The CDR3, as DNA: TGCAGTGCTGCCGGGACTAGCGGTTACGATGAGCAGTTCTTC.